What follows is one TCR beta chain and its context. The target antigen is unknown. These data originate in a study of blood T cells in healthy people across ages. General study results and limits: Per million T cells, TCR beta diversity dropped about linearly as age rose.

Donors ranged from roughly 6 to 100 years old and were healthy Caucasians in Russia. It was with a sample-barcoded 5' primer and a J-beta primer mix that a second PCR of roughly 7 to 12 cycles was run. A single record per CDR3 protein comes from TCRdb applying MiXCR to the 5' RACE reads. This sample has approximately 1.5 million distinct CDR3 sequences; approximately 43% occur once, and the top ten carry approximately 4.1%. Looked up from germline, CDR1 is SGHTA and CDR2 is FQGNSA. This CDR3 is 15 amino acids long. With 3 bases clipped from V and 0 bases from J, the junction kept 5 bases outside the gene matches.

The genes are TRBV7-2 and TRBJ2-7; 7 positions match TRBD2. The sample was blood. This sequence was found in a woman aged 18-29 years in good health. CDR3 protein: CTSSFEGGPSYEQYF. CDR3 DNA sequence: TGTACCAGCAGCTTTGAGGGAGGGCCCTCCTACGAGCAGTACTTC. Together with reference TRBV7-2 and TRBJ2-7, the CDR3 gives the full variable domain: GAGVSQSPSNKVTEKGKDVELRCDPISGHTALYWYRQSLGQGLEFLIYFQGNSAPDKSGLPSDRFSAERTGGSVSTLTIQRTQQEDSAVYLCTSSFEGGPSYEQYFGPGTRLTVT.